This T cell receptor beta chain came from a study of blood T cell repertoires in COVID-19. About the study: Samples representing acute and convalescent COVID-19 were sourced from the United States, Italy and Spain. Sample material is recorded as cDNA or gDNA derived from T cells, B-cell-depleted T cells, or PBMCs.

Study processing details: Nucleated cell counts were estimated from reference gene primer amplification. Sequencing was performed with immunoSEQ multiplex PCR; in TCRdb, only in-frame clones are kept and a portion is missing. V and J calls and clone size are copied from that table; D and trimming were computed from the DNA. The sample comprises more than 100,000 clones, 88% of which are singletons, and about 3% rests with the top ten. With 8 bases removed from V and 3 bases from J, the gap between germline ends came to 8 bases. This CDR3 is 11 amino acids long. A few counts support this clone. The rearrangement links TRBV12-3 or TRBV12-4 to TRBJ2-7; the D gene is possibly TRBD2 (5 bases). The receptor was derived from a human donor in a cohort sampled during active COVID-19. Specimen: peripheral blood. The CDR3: CASARGYEQYF. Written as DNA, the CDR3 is TGTGCCAGCGCCCGGGGCTACGAGCAGTACTTC.